These 2 T cell receptor beta chains were all obtained from the same sample, sequenced in a study of T cell repertoires in cytomegalovirus infection. TCRdb processed the reads anew with MiXCR; each CDR3 protein has one entry. The sample carries 150,000 to 200,000 distinct CDR3 sequences, roughly 9.8% recorded once. The sample comprised PBMCs. The receptors derive from a human donor in good health (CMV status not recorded). Some clones in this sample may be carry-over from other donors' samples.

J is TRBJ1-2 and V is TRBV10-3; weak D call: TRBD1 (5 bases). CDR1 is ENHRY and CDR2 is SYGVKD in the germline V gene. CDR3 length: 11 amino acids. V was clipped by 10 bases and J by 4 bases, with 10 bases between them. The chain's CDR3 is CATQATYGYTF. In nucleotides, the CDR3 is TGTGCCACACAGGCTACCTATGGCTACACCTTC.

This clonotype was counted ten times or more. V is TRBV7-8 and J is TRBJ1-5; 7 positions agree with TRBD1. There are 15 residues in the CDR3. V was pared by 5 bases and J by 2 bases, with 6 bases of the junction left unmatched. Germline values: CDR1 SGHVS, CDR2 FQNEAQ. DNA for the CDR3: TGTGCCAGCAGCATCCAGGGGGTGGGCAATCAGCCCCAGCATTTT. This translates into CASSIQGVGNQPQHF.